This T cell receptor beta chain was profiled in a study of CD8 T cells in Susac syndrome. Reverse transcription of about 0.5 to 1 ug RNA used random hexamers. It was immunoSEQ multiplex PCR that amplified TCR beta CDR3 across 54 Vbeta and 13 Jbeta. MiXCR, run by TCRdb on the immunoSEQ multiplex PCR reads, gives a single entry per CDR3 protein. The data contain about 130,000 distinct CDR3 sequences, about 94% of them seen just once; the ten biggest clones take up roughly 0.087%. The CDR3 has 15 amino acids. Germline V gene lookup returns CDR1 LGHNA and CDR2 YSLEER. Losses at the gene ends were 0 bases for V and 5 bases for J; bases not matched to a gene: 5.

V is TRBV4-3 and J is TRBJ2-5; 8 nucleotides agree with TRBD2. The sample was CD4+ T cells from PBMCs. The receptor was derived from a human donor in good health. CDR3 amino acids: CASSQELAAEETQYF. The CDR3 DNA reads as TGCGCCAGCAGCCAAGAACTAGCGGCAGAGGAGACCCAGTACTTC.